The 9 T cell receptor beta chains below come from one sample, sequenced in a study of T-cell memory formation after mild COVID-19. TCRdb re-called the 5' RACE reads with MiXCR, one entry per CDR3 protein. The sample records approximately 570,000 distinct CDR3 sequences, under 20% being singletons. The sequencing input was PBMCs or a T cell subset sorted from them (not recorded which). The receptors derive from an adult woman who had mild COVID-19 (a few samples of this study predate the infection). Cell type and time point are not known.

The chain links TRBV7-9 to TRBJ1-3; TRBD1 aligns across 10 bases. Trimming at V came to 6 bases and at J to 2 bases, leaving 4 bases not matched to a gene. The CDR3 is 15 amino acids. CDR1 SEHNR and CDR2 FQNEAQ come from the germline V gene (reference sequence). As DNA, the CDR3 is TGTGCCAGCAGATCCGGGACAGGGGCTGGAAACACCATATATTTT. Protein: CASRSGTGAGNTIYF.

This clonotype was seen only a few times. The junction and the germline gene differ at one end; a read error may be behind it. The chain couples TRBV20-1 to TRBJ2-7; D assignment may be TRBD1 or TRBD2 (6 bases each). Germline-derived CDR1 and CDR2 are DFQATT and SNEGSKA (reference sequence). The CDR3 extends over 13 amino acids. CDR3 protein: CSARQGMGRELYF. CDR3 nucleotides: TGCAGTGCCCGCCAGGGGATGGGACGGGAGCTGTACTTC.

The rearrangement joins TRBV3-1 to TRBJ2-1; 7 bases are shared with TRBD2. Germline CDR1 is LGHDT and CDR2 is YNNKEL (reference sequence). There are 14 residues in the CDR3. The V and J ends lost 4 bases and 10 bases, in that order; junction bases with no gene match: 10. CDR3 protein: CASSPPGLVREQFF. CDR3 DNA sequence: TGTGCCAGCAGCCCCCCAGGACTAGTAAGGGAGCAGTTCTTC.

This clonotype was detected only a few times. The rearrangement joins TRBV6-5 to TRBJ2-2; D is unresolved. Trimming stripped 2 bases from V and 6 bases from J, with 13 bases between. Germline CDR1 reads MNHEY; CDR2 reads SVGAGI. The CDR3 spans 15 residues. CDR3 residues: CASSYPGLVPGELFF. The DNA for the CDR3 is TGTGCCAGCAGTTACCCGGGCCTGGTCCCCGGGGAGCTGTTTTTT.

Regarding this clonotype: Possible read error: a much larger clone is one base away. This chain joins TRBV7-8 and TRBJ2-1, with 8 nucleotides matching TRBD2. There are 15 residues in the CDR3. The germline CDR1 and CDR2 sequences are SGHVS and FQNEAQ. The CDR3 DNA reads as TGTGCCAGCAGCTTAGTATCGGGAGGGGTAAATGAGCTGTTCTTC. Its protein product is CASSLVSGGVNELFF.

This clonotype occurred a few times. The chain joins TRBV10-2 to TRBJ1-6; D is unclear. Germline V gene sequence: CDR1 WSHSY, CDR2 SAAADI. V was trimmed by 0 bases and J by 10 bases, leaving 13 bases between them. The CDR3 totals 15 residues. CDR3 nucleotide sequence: TGCGCCAGCAGTGAGTCCGCAGGAAGCGGATCACCCCTCCACTTT. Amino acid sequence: CASSESAGSGSPLHF.

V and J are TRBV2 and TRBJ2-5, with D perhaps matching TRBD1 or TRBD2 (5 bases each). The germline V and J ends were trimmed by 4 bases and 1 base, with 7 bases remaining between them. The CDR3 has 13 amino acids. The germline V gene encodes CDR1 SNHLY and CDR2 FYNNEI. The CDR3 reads CASSGGTQETQYF. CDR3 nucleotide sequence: TGTGCCAGCAGTGGAGGGACCCAAGAGACCCAGTACTTC.

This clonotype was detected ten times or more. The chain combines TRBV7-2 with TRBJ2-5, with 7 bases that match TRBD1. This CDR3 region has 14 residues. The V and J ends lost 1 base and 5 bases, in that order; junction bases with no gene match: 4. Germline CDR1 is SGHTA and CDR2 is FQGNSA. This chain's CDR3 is CASSLDRGWETQYF. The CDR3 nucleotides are TGTGCCAGCAGCTTAGACAGGGGTTGGGAGACCCAGTACTTC.

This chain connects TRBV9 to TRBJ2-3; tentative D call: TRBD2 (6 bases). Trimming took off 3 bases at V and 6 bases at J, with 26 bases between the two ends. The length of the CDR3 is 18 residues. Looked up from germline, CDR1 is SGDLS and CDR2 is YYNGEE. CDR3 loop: CASSEEPGPHGGLDTQYF. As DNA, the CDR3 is TGTGCCAGCAGCGAGGAACCGGGACCACACGGGGGACTTGATACGCAGTATTTT.